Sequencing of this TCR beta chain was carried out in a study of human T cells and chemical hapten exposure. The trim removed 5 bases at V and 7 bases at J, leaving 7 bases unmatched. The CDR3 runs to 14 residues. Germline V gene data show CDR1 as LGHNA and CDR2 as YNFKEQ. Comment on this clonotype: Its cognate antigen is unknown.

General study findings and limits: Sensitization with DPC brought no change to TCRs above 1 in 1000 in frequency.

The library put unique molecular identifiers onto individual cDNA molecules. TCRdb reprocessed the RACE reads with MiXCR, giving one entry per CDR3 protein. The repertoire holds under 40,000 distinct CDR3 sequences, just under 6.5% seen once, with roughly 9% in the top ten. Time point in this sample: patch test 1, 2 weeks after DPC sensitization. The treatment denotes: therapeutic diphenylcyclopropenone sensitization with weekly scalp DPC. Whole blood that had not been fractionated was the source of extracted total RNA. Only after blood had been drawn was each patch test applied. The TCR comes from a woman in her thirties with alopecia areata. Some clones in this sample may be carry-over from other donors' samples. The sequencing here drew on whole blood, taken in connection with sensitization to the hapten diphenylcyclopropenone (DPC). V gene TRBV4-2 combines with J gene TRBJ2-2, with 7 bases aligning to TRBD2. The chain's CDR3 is CASSGTTAGGELFF. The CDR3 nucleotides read TGTGCCAGCAGCGGGACTACGGCCGGCGGGGAGCTGTTTTTT.